This T cell receptor (beta chain) comes out of a study of post-analysis software for immune sequencing data. Study background: Patients with relapsing-remitting, secondary progressive and progressive-relapsing multiple sclerosis courses were all represented.

Study conclusions and caveats: For normalized Chao1 diversity, multiple sclerosis patients scored significantly lower than controls did. TRBV5-6, TRBV5-1 and TRBV20-1 were among four to six TRBV segments more frequent in patients than controls.

The CDR3 sequence is 15 residues long. The germline V gene encodes CDR1 DFQATT and CDR2 SNEGSKA (reference sequence). V lost 3 bases and J 5 bases, leaving 17 bases between the germline ends. The TCR beta cDNA libraries carried unique molecular identifiers. From 1 to 10 million T cells, 400,000 to 550,000 cDNA molecules were obtained. TCRdb re-analysed the PCR reads in MiXCR, keeping a single row per CDR3 protein. The data hold approximately 360,000 distinct CDR3 sequences, with 30% to 45% observed a single time. This clonotype was seen a few times. Its target is not known. Input material: blood. The sequence came from a girl aged 10 to 17 with multiple sclerosis. This chain uses TRBV20-1 with TRBJ2-1; no reliable D call. Written as DNA, the CDR3 is TGCAGTGCTAGCTTTACGGTCCTAAGGGACAATGAGCAGTTCTTC. Amino acid sequence: CSASFTVLRDNEQFF.